The 10 T cell receptor beta chains given below trace back to one sample, sequenced in a study of CD8+ T cells in alopecia areata. Sequencing used cDNA as its template, made by extracting RNA and reverse transcribing it. Measured with immunoSEQ multiplex PCR; TCRdb has only the in-frame clones, and not every one. The sample yields about 200,000 clones, roughly three fifths seen once. The specimen sequenced was CD8+ T cells sorted from blood. The receptor source for this set is a human donor in good health.

The chain uses TRBV19 and TRBJ1-1; D ambiguous. This CDR3 contains 15 residues. Germline V CDR1 and CDR2: LNHDA, SQIVND (reference sequence). Trimming stripped 1 base from V and 4 bases from J, with 13 bases between. CDR3 protein: CASSIASRGGTEAFF. Written as DNA, the CDR3 is TGTGCCAGTAGTATAGCTAGCCGGGGAGGCACTGAAGCTTTCTTT.

The chain links TRBV10-2 to TRBJ2-5, with D perhaps matching TRBD2 (6 bases). The CDR3 covers 14 residues. Per germline, CDR1 WSHSY and CDR2 SAAADI. With 7 bases removed from V and 5 bases from J, the gap between germline ends came to 17 bases. The CDR3 region is CASMGGAGGETQYF. Here the CDR3 DNA reads TGCGCCAGCATGGGCGGGGCCGGCGGGGAGACCCAGTACTTC.

CDR3 sequence: CASSLAGTSGFDTQYF. For the CDR3, the DNA is TGCGCCAGCAGCCTAGCCGGGACTAGCGGGTTTGATACGCAGTATTTT. The chain employs TRBV4-1 and TRBJ2-3; 12 bases are a match to TRBD2. V lost 4 bases to trimming and J lost 6 bases; unmatched junction nucleotides: 8. The germline CDR1 and CDR2 sequences are MGHRA and YSYEKL. The CDR3 is 16 amino acids.

The V gene is TRBV19, the J gene TRBJ2-3; D tentatively fits TRBD1 or TRBD2 (5 bases each). The germline V gene encodes CDR1 LNHDA and CDR2 SQIVND (reference sequence). The CDR3 is 14 amino acids. V was shortened by 5 bases and J by 5 bases, with 14 bases between the two germline ends. CDR3 nucleotides: TGTGCCAGTAGTTTCGAGGGGCCGGGAGATACGCAGTATTTT. Translation: CASSFEGPGDTQYF.

This clone was seen a handful of times. The V gene is TRBV30, the J gene TRBJ2-7, with D tentatively TRBD2 (6 bases). V was pared by 3 bases and J by 6 bases, with 12 bases between. CDR1 and CDR2 (germline): GTSNPN, SVGIG (reference sequence). The CDR3 runs 12 residues. The CDR3 reads CAWSLSGGEQYF. The CDR3 coding sequence is TGTGCCTGGAGCCTATCCGGGGGCGAGCAGTACTTC. Looking up the rest from reference TRBV30 and TRBJ2-7 gives the full variable domain: SQTIHQWPATLVQPVGSPLSLECTVEGTSNPNLYWYRQAAGRGLQLLFYSVGIGQISSEVPQNLSASRPQDRQFILSSKKLLLSDSGFYLCAWSLSGGEQYFGPGTRLTVT.

This chain joins TRBV25-1 and TRBJ2-3, with 7 nucleotides matching TRBD1. The CDR3 totals 15 residues. The germline gives CDR1 MGHDK, CDR2 SYGVNS. V gave up 6 bases and J gave up 2 bases; unmatched junction bases: 8. CDR3 DNA: TGTGCCAGCAGCCTTAGGGGGCCACCCACAGATACGCAGTATTTT. As protein: CASSLRGPPTDTQYF.

The chain recombines TRBV5-6 with TRBJ2-1; perhaps D is TRBD1 or TRBD2 (5 bases each). CDR1 and CDR2 from the germline V gene are SGHDT and YYEEEE. Between the trimmed V and J ends, which lost 3 bases and 0 bases, there was a span of 10 bases. This CDR3 spans 15 amino acids. The CDR3: CASSWDETSYNEQFF. For the CDR3, the DNA is TGTGCCAGCAGCTGGGACGAAACCTCCTACAATGAGCAGTTCTTC. Full variable domain (outside the CDR3, taken from reference TRBV5-6 and TRBJ2-1): DAGVTQSPTHLIKTRGQQVTLRCSPKSGHDTVSWYQQALGQGPQFIFQYYEEEERQRGNFPDRFSGHQFPNYSSELNVNALLLGDSALYLCASSWDETSYNEQFFGPGTRLTVL.

The chain couples TRBV11-2 to TRBJ2-4; 7 bases fit TRBD2. Per the germline V gene, CDR1 is SGHAT and CDR2 is FQNNGV. This CDR3 comprises 17 residues. V dropped 1 base and J dropped 0; count of bases not matched to a gene: 6. Here the CDR3 DNA reads TGTGCCAGCAGCTTAGGCGAGTGGGAGGGAGCCAAAAACATTCAGTACTTC. This translates into CASSLGEWEGAKNIQYF. Complete variable domain (other parts from reference TRBV11-2 and TRBJ2-4): EAGVAQSPRYKIIEKRQSVAFWCNPISGHATLYWYQQILGQGPKLLIQFQNNGVVDDSQLPKDRFSAERLKGVDSTLKIQPAKLEDSAVYLCASSLGEWEGAKNIQYFGAGTRLSVL.

The V and J genes are TRBV2 and TRBJ2-7; unclear D gene. Trimming stripped 3 bases from V and 3 bases from J, with 12 bases between. The CDR3 is 14 residues long. Germline CDR1 and CDR2: SNHLY and FYNNEI. The CDR3 bases are TGTGCCAGCAGTGAGGAGACGTTAGGCTACGAGCAGTACTTC. Its protein product is CASSEETLGYEQYF. Full variable domain (rest looked up from reference TRBV2 and TRBJ2-7): EPEVTQTPSHQVTQMGQEVILRCVPISNHLYFYWYRQILGQKVEFLVSFYNNEISEKSEIFDDQFSVERPDGSNFTLKIRSTKLEDSAMYFCASSEETLGYEQYFGPGTRLTVT.

V is TRBV29-1 and J is TRBJ2-6; 11 bases are shared with TRBD1. Per germline, CDR1 SQVTM and CDR2 ANQGSEA. The CDR3 is made up of 16 amino acids. V dropped 8 bases and J dropped 4; count of bases not matched to a gene: 10. This CDR3 reads CSPRDRGTRGANVLTF. DNA for the CDR3: TGCAGCCCTCGGGACAGGGGGACTAGGGGGGCCAACGTCCTGACTTTC.